Presented here are 20 T cell receptor beta chains from one specimen sequenced in a study of control samples from healthy donors and cancer patients. The method was immunoSEQ multiplex PCR; TCRdb's version includes in-frame clones alone and lacks a portion of them. This sample carries 120,000 or so clones, roughly 87% of them seen once, and the ten largest clones take around 8.7%. The sequencing input was blood. These TCRs come from a man in his forties or fifties in good health.

The V call is TRBV29-1, the J call TRBJ2-7; possibly TRBD2 for D (5 bases). The germline V gene has CDR1 SQVTM and CDR2 ANQGSEA. There are 13 residues in the CDR3. Trimming took off 3 bases at V and 2 bases at J, with 11 bases between the two ends. The CDR3 here is CSVDGVGAYEQYF. Written as DNA, the CDR3 is TGCAGCGTTGACGGGGTAGGTGCCTACGAGCAGTACTTC.

This chain links TRBV14 with TRBJ2-1, with 10 positions matching TRBD1. The CDR3 spans 17 residues. Trimming took 3 bases from V and 1 from J; bases not matched to a gene: 6. The germline V gene has CDR1 SGHDN and CDR2 FVKESK. CDR3 nucleotides: TGTGCCAGCAGCCAGGGGACAGGGGTTGGGTCCTACAATGAGCAGTTCTTC. Residues: CASSQGTGVGSYNEQFF.

This clone came up a few times. The rearrangement joins TRBV7-9 to TRBJ1-1; D gene ambiguous. Germline V gives CDR1 SEHNR, CDR2 FQNEAQ (reference sequence). The CDR3 is 12 residues long. The V gene lost 5 bases and the J gene lost 3 bases, with 7 bases spanning the gap. DNA for the CDR3: TGTGCCAGCAGCAGATGGGACACTGAAGCTTTCTTT. The encoded protein is CASSRWDTEAFF.

CDR3 bases: TGTGCCAGTAGCACCCCTGGGGGAGGGACTGAAGCTTTCTTT. Protein sequence: CASSTPGGGTEAFF. The rearrangement joins TRBV19 to TRBJ1-1; D perhaps matches TRBD1 (5 bases). The CDR3 length is 14 residues. Trimming took 6 bases from V and 5 from J, leaving 16 bases between them. CDR1 LNHDA and CDR2 SQIVND come from the germline V gene (reference sequence).

This rearrangement joins TRBV6-2 or TRBV6-3 to TRBJ2-1, with D perhaps matching TRBD2 (6 bases). Germline V gives CDR1 MNHEY, CDR2 SVGEGT. The ends were cut back, 2 bases at V and 1 base at J, with 21 bases in the middle. The CDR3 is 19 residues long. Written as DNA, the CDR3 is TGTGCCAGCAGTTACGACCCCGATGGAGGGGCTGAGTCCTACAATGAGCAGTTCTTC. This codes for CASSYDPDGGAESYNEQFF.

The rearrangement uses TRBV5-4 and TRBJ1-2; 7 nucleotides match TRBD1. This CDR3 is 14 amino acids long. The V segment lost 0 bases and the J segment 4 bases; nucleotides outside the gene matches: 3. Per germline, CDR1 SGHNT and CDR2 YYREEE (reference sequence). CDR3 DNA sequence: TGTGCCAGCAGCTTGGCGGGACAGCCCTATGGCTACACCTTC. Its protein is CASSLAGQPYGYTF.

This CDR3 is CATSRDLSQGDGYTF. The CDR3 region has the DNA TGTGCCACCAGCAGAGATCTTTCACAGGGGGATGGCTACACCTTC. This chain connects TRBV15 to TRBJ1-2; 8 nucleotides align to TRBD1. The CDR3 has 15 residues. With V trimmed by 0 bases and J by 6 bases, 6 bases remained unmatched. CDR1 and CDR2 (germline): LNHNV, YYDKDF (reference sequence).

This chain connects TRBV4-3 to TRBJ2-7; D possibly uses TRBD1 or TRBD2 (6 bases each). Between the trimmed V and J ends, which lost 2 bases and 4 bases, there was a span of 15 bases. Germline lookup yields CDR1 LGHNA and CDR2 YSLEER. The CDR3 has 15 residues. CDR3 in DNA: TGCGCCAGCAGCCAAAAACCCGAGGGGGGTTACGAGCAGTACTTC. Protein: CASSQKPEGGYEQYF.

The V call is TRBV6-2 or TRBV6-3, the J call TRBJ2-7; 7 bases agree with TRBD1. CDR3 length: 13 amino acids. CDR1 is MNHEY, CDR2 SVGEGT, per germline. Losses at the gene ends were 6 bases for V and 3 bases for J; bases not matched to a gene: 5. CDR3 sequence: CASSWTGIYEQYF. The DNA of the CDR3 is TGTGCCAGCAGCTGGACAGGTATCTACGAGCAGTACTTC.

The chain carries TRBV6-6 and TRBJ1-5; the D is unclear. Germline V gene lookup returns CDR1 MNHNY and CDR2 SVGAGI (reference sequence). Trimming took off 6 bases at V and 5 bases at J, with 11 bases between the two ends. The CDR3 consists of 13 residues. CDR3 region: CASRARGDQPQHF. The CDR3 DNA follows: TGTGCCAGCAGGGCCCGTGGAGATCAGCCCCAGCATTTT.

The chain joins TRBV24-1 to TRBJ2-2; 10 nucleotides line up with TRBD2. The V and J ends lost 3 bases and 4 bases, in that order; junction bases with no gene match: 4. CDR3 size: 16 residues. CDR1 KGHDR and CDR2 SFDVKD come from the germline V gene. The CDR3 region has the DNA TGTGCCACCAGTGATGATCTAGCGGGGGTCACCGGGGAGCTGTTTTTT. It is translated as CATSDDLAGVTGELFF.

J is TRBJ1-1 and V is TRBV7-2; 9 bases line up with TRBD1. The CDR3 extends over 15 amino acids. CDR1 is SGHTA, CDR2 FQGNSA, per germline. V shed 5 bases and J 1 base; nucleotides not matched to a gene: 5. CDR3 protein: CASSQDRGSNTEAFF. DNA for the CDR3: TGTGCCAGCAGCCAGGACAGGGGATCGAACACTGAAGCTTTCTTT.

In its sample, this clone was seen once. The chain links TRBV12-2 to TRBJ2-5; the D call TRBD2 from the table was never checked on the DNA. TRBV12-2 is flagged as a pseudogene. CDR3 length equals 13 residues. CDR3 sequence reads: CAIPTRAQETQYF. Here the CDR3 DNA reads TGTGCAATCCCGACTAGGGCCCAAGAGACCCAGTACTTC.

The chain's CDR3 is CASSLRSGTEAFF. The CDR3 DNA sequence: TGTGCCAGCAGCCTCCGGAGTGGTACTGAAGCTTTCTTT. This chain links TRBV6-4 with TRBJ1-1; D is ambiguous. The CDR3 is made up of 13 amino acids. Germline lookup yields CDR1 MRHNA and CDR2 SNTAGT. With 6 bases removed from V and 5 bases from J, the gap between germline ends came to 13 bases.

This clone was observed a handful of times. The chain is built from TRBV19 and TRBJ2-5; 9 bases are a match to TRBD2. The CDR3 covers 13 residues. Germline values: CDR1 LNHDA, CDR2 SQIVND (reference sequence). Trimming at V came to 6 bases and at J to 4 bases, leaving 3 bases not matched to a gene. In nucleotides, the CDR3 is TGTGCCAGTAGGGCGGGGGGGGCAGAGACCCAGTACTTC. This sequence encodes CASRAGGAETQYF. Full variable domain (missing parts from reference TRBV19 and TRBJ2-5): DGGITQSPKYLFRKEGQNVTLSCEQNLNHDAMYWYRQDPGQGLRLIYYSQIVNDFQKGDIAEGYSVSREKKESFPLTVTSAQKNPTAFYLCASRAGGAETQYFGPGTRLLVL.

The chain joins TRBV24-1 to TRBJ2-3; no clear D. The V and J ends lost 4 bases and 2 bases respectively, with 9 bases between them. CDR1 is KGHDR and CDR2 is SFDVKD in the germline V gene. This CDR3 region has 14 residues. CDR3 residues: CATSEAGPTDTQYF. The DNA of the CDR3 is TGTGCCACCAGTGAGGCAGGCCCCACAGATACGCAGTATTTT.

This chain connects TRBV19 to TRBJ1-4; D ambiguous. Trimming took 3 bases from V and 0 from J, leaving 11 bases between them. The CDR3 has 16 residues. Germline V gene data show CDR1 as LNHDA and CDR2 as SQIVND (reference sequence). The CDR3 nucleotides read TGTGCCAGTAGTATGGTTTCAGCAGCAACTAATGAAAAACTGTTTTTT. Its translation: CASSMVSAATNEKLFF.

The chain joins TRBV18 to TRBJ2-2; unclear D gene. CDR1 is KGHSH, CDR2 LQKENI, per germline. The CDR3 covers 13 residues. Trimming stripped 3 bases from V and 1 base from J, with 3 bases between. CDR3 in amino acids: CASSPVNTGELFF. The CDR3 DNA follows: TGTGCCAGCTCACCCGTGAACACCGGGGAGCTGTTTTTT.

This chain uses TRBV10-3 with TRBJ2-7; the D is unclear. Germline CDR1 is ENHRY and CDR2 is SYGVKD. The CDR3 contains 14 residues. Trimming shortened V by 3 bases and J by 2 bases, and 11 bases separated the two germline ends. The CDR3 coding sequence is TGTGCCATCAGTGATAGTTACCGAGCCTACGAGCAGTACTTC. Encoded protein: CAISDSYRAYEQYF.

In its sample, this clone was seen once. The chain has TRBV19 and TRBJ2-3, with D uncertain. Germline CDR1 LNHDA, CDR2 SQIVND (reference sequence). The CDR3 spans 15 residues. Trimming removed 5 bases from V and 1 base from J, with 13 bases in between. The CDR3 reads CASSESRAGTDTQYF. CDR3 nucleotides: TGTGCCAGTAGTGAAAGTCGGGCGGGCACAGATACGCAGTATTTT.